Below, one T cell receptor beta chain is given with its context. This sample stems from a study of technical replicates of blood from a handful of donors. Only in-frame clones appear in the TCRdb table, and some are missing; sequencing was by immunoSEQ multiplex PCR. In the table there are 65,000 to 80,000 clones, 95% of which are singletons. The CDR3 is 16 amino acids. CDR1 SGHRS and CDR2 YFSETQ come from the germline V gene. Trimming took 4 bases from V and 4 from J; bases not matched to a gene: 7. Input material: T cells isolated from PBMCs. The sequence was collected from a human donor in good health. This chain joins TRBV5-1 and TRBJ2-3; 12 bases line up with TRBD2. The CDR3 spells CASSPSSGRAPDTQYF. The CDR3 DNA follows: TGCGCCAGCAGCCCATCTAGCGGGAGGGCCCCAGATACGCAGTATTTT. Filled out from reference TRBV5-1 and TRBJ2-3, the complete variable domain reads KAGVTQTPRYLIKTRGQQVTLSCSPISGHRSVSWYQQTPGQGLQFLFEYFSETQRNKGNFPGRFSGRQFSNSRSEMNVSTLELGDSALYLCASSPSSGRAPDTQYFGPGTRLTVL.